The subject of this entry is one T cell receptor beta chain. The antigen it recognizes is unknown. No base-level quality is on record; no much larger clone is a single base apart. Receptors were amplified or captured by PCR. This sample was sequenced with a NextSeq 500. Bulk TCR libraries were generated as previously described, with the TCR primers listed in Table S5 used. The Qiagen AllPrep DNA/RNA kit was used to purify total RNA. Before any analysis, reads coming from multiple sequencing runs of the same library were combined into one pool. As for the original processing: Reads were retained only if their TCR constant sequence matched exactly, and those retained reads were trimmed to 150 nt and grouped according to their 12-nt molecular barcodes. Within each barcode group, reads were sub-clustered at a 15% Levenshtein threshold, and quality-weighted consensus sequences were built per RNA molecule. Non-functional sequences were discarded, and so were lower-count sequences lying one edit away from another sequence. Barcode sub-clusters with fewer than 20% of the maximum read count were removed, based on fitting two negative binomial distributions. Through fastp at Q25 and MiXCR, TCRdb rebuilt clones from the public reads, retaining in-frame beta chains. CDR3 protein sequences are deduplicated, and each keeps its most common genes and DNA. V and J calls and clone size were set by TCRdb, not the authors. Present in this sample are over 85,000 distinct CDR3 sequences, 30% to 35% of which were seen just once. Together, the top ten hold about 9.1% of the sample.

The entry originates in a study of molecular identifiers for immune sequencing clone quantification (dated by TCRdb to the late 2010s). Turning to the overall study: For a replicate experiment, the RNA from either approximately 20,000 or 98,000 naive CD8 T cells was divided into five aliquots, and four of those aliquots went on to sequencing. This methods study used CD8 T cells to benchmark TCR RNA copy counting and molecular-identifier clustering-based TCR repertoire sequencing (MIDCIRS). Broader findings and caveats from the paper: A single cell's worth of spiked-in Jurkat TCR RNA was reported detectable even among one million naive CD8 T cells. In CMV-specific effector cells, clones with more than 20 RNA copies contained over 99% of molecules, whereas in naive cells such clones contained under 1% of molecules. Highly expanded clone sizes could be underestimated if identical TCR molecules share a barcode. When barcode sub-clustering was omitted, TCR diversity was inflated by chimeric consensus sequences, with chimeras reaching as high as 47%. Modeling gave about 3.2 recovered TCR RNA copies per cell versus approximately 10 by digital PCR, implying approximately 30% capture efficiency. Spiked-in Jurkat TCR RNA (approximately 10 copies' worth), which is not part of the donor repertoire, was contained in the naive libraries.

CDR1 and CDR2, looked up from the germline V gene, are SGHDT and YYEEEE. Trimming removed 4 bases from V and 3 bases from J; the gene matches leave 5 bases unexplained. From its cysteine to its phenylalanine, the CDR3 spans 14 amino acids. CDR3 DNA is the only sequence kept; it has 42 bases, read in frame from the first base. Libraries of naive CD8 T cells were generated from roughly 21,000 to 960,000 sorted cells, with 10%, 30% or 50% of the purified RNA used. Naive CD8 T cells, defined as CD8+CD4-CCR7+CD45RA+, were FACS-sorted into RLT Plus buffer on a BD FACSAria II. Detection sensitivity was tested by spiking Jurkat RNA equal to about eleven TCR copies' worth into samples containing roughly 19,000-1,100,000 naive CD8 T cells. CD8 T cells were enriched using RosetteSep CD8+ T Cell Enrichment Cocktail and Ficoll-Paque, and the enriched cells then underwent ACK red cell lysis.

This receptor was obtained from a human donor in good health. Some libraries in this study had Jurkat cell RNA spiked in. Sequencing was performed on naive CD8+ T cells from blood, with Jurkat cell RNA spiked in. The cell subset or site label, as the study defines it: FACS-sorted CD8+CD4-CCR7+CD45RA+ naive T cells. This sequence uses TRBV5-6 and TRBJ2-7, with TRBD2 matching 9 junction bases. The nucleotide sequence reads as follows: TGTGCCAGCAGCCGACTAGCGGTGAACTACGAGCAGTACTTC. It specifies CASSRLAVNYEQYF.